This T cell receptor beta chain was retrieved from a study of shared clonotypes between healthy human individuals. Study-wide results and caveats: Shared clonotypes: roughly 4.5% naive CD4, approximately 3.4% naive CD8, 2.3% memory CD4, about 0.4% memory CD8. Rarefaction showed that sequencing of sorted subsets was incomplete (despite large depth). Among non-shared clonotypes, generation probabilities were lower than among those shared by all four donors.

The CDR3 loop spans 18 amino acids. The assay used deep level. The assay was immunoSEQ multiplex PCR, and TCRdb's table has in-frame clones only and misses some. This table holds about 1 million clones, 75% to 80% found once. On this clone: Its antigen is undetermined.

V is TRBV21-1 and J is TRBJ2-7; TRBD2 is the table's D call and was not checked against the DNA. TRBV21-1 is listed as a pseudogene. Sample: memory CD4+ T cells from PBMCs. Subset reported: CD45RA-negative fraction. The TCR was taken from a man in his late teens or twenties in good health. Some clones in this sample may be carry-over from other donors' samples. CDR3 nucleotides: TGTGCCAGCAGCCCCCTCACTGGGACTAGCGGGAGCTCCTACGAGCAGTACTTC. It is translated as CASSPLTGTSGSSYEQYF.